This TCR beta chain was obtained from a study of CD8+ T cells in alopecia areata. Stated treatment: oral pan-JAK inhibitor, 5-10 mg twice daily. Germline CDR1 reads GTSNPN; CDR2 reads SVGIG (reference sequence). The CDR3 has 13 amino acids. The V end lost 1 base, the J end lost 4 bases, and 7 bases lay between the germline ends. Investigators isolated RNA and reverse transcribed it into cDNA to act as the sequencing template. Clones were read by immunoSEQ multiplex PCR, and TCRdb kept only the in-frame ones, dropping some. The sample includes nearly 200,000 clones, roughly 64% of them seen just once. The TCR originated in a human donor with alopecia areata. V gene TRBV30 combines with J gene TRBJ2-2; no clear D gene. Sequencing used CD4+ T cells sorted from blood, obtained at week 24, from a patient treated with tofacitinib. CDR3: CAWSETVTGELFF. The CDR3 DNA sequence: TGTGCCTGGAGTGAGACGGTCACCGGGGAGCTGTTTTTT.